The 7 T cell receptor beta chains given below trace back to one sample, sequenced in a study of blood T cell repertoires in COVID-19. Libraries were prepared by immunoSEQ multiplex PCR; TCRdb keeps only in-frame clonotypes and omits some of them. This table has some 42,000 clones, 90% appearing once. The specimen was peripheral blood. The origin of the receptors is a man over 45 with active COVID-19.

This clone was seen only once. The chain joins TRBV5-6 to TRBJ1-2, with 9 nucleotides matching TRBD1. Losses at the gene ends were 1 base for V and 8 bases for J; bases not matched to a gene: 6. Germline assignment: CDR1 SGHDT and CDR2 YYEEEE. CDR3 size: 14 residues. The CDR3 sequence is CASSLPGQGSGYTF. As DNA, the CDR3 is TGTGCCAGCAGCTTGCCGGGACAGGGTTCAGGCTACACCTTC.

This chain joins TRBV6-5 and TRBJ2-5; tentative D call: TRBD1 (6 bases). The length of the CDR3 is 15 residues. V was shortened by 6 bases and J by 1 base, with 15 bases between the two germline ends. Germline V lookup: CDR1 MNHEY, CDR2 SVGAGI. The CDR3 DNA follows: TGTGCCAGCAGCCGGACGACAGGACTCCAAGAGACCCAGTACTTC. This translates into CASSRTTGLQETQYF.

The chain carries TRBV20-1 and TRBJ2-1, with TRBD2 matching 7 bases. Looked up from germline, CDR1 is DFQATT and CDR2 is SNEGSKA (reference sequence). V lost 7 bases and J lost 12; bases outside the gene matches: 9. The CDR3 spans 11 residues. CDR3 protein: CSGSSGAAQFF. DNA of the CDR3: TGCAGTGGTTCGAGCGGGGCGGCGCAGTTCTTC.

The chain couples TRBV27 to TRBJ2-1; TRBD1 is a possible D gene (6 bases). There are 16 residues in the CDR3. Germline loops: CDR1 MNHEY, CDR2 SMNVEV (reference sequence). V was trimmed by 5 bases and J by 4 bases, leaving 18 bases between them. The CDR3 region has the DNA TGTGCCAGCAGTCAAACAACAGGGAGAAGATACAATGAGCAGTTCTTC. It specifies CASSQTTGRRYNEQFF.

The chain has TRBV5-6 and TRBJ2-1, with 8 bases fitting TRBD1. The CDR3 is 15 residues long. From germline, CDR1 is SGHDT and CDR2 YYEEEE. Unmatched junction bases numbered 6, after V lost 4 bases and J lost 3 bases. This chain's CDR3 is CASSPGQGSYNEQFF. The DNA of the CDR3 is TGTGCCAGCAGCCCCGGACAGGGAAGCTACAATGAGCAGTTCTTC.

Here the CDR3 reads CASGFTGGTEAFF. As DNA, the CDR3 is TGTGCTAGTGGTTTTACAGGGGGCACTGAAGCTTTCTTT. The genes are TRBV12-5 and TRBJ1-1, with 8 bases identical to TRBD1. The CDR3 has 13 amino acids. Looked up from germline, CDR1 is LGHNT and CDR2 is FRNRAP. V was clipped by 3 bases and J by 4 bases; unmatched bases: 1. The full variable domain, in which reference TRBV12-5 and TRBJ1-1 provide the parts outside the CDR3, is DARVTQTPRHKVTEMGQEVTMRCQPILGHNTVFWYRQTMMQGLELLAYFRNRAPLDDSGMPKDRFSAEMPDATLATLKIQPSEPRDSAVYFCASGFTGGTEAFFGQGTRLTVV.

The J gene is TRBJ2-3, the V gene TRBV4-2; 11 bases match TRBD2. The germline gives CDR1 LGHNA, CDR2 YNFKEQ. The trim removed 0 bases at V and 6 bases at J, leaving 5 bases unmatched. CDR3 length: 16 amino acids. The CDR3 coding sequence is TGTGCCAGCAGCCAAGATTGGGGACTAGCGGAGGATACGCAGTATTTT. It is translated as CASSQDWGLAEDTQYF.